A selection of T cell receptor beta chains follows, all from one sample in a study of blood T cell repertoires in COVID-19. Assay used: immunoSEQ multiplex PCR; TCRdb lists only in-frame clones, some missing. Of roughly 220,000 clones detected, roughly four fifths appear once; the ten largest clones hold roughly 3%. Sequencing was done on a sample of peripheral blood. The receptor source for this set is a woman aged 25 to 39 who had recovered from COVID-19. Both conserved end residues are part of each CDR3. A D gene is named only where the DNA matches it firmly. Size is stated for part of the rows, as once, few or many counts, or as a class when the clone is expanded.

J gene	clone size	V gene	D gene	CDR3 protein	CDR3 DNA
TRBJ2-4	.	TRBV12-3/TRBV12-4	.	CASSRDKNIQYF	TGTGCCAGCAGTCGGGACAAAAACATTCAGTACTTC
TRBJ1-1	.	TRBV10-3	.	CAISESEQPNTEAFF	TGTGCCATCAGTGAGTCGGAACAGCCGAACACTGAAGCTTTCTTT
TRBJ2-2	.	TRBV2	.	CASSDLRDIAGELFF	TGTGCCAGCAGCGACCTCCGGGACATCGCCGGGGAGCTGTTTTTT
TRBJ2-3	.	TRBV10-3	TRBD2	CAISDQSGTLYTQYF	TGTGCCATCAGTGACCAAAGCGGGACTTTGTATACGCAGTATTTT
TRBJ1-5	.	TRBV28	.	CASTSWGWGAQHF	TGTGCCAGCACATCATGGGGGTGGGGGGCCCAGCATTTT
TRBJ2-5	.	TRBV9	.	CASSTTGLKTQYF	TGTGCCAGCAGCACAACAGGGCTGAAGACCCAGTACTTC
TRBJ2-7	.	TRBV3-1/TRBV3-2	.	CASSREVAVSYEQYF	TGTGCCAGCAGCCGGGAAGTAGCGGTCTCCTACGAGCAGTACTTC
TRBJ2-7	.	TRBV20-1	.	CSARSRVEQYF	TGCAGTGCTAGATCCAGGGTCGAGCAGTACTTC
TRBJ2-2	.	TRBV19	.	CASKAGQLLTGELFF	TGTGCCAGTAAGGCGGGGCAGCTCCTCACCGGGGAGCTGTTTTTT
TRBJ2-2	once	TRBV19	.	CASTPSSGQNTGELFF	TGTGCCAGTACCCCATCAAGCGGGCAGAACACCGGGGAGCTGTTTTTT
TRBJ2-6	.	TRBV7-3	.	CASSLAAPHSGANVLTF	TGTGCCAGCAGCTTAGCGGCTCCTCACTCTGGGGCCAACGTCCTGACTTTC
TRBJ2-7	.	TRBV20-1	TRBD1	CSAQTGREQYF	TGCAGTGCCCAGACAGGGCGCGAGCAGTACTTC
TRBJ2-5	once	TRBV19	TRBD2	CATGLAGGPKTQYF	TGTGCCACTGGATTAGCGGGAGGGCCGAAGACCCAGTACTTC
TRBJ2-1	.	TRBV3-1/TRBV3-2	.	CASSQDLSGGTYNEQFF	TGTGCCAGCAGCCAAGATCTGAGCGGAGGGACCTACAATGAGCAGTTCTTC
TRBJ1-5	.	TRBV2	TRBD1	CASSLKGQATNQPQHF	TGTGCCAGCAGCCTTAAGGGACAGGCCACCAATCAGCCCCAGCATTTT
TRBJ2-7	few	TRBV3-1/TRBV3-2	TRBD2	CASSLPLAGAIYEQYF	TGTGCCAGCAGCCTGCCCTTAGCGGGAGCCATTTACGAGCAGTACTTC
TRBJ1-2	once	TRBV27	.	CASSPGAGKTRGYGYTF	TGTGCCAGCAGTCCAGGGGCAGGGAAGACTCGAGGGTATGGCTACACCTTC
TRBJ2-1	.	TRBV11-1	TRBD2	CASSSGLAAYNEQFF	TGTGCCAGCAGCTCGGGACTAGCGGCCTACAATGAGCAGTTCTTC
TRBJ2-7	.	TRBV4-2	TRBD2	CASSQAGTSGHSYEQYF	TGTGCCAGCAGCCAAGCCGGGACTAGCGGCCACTCCTACGAGCAGTACTTC
TRBJ1-4	.	TRBV30	TRBD1	CAWSSNRGSEKLFF	TGTGCCTGGAGTAGCAACAGGGGGAGTGAAAAACTGTTTTTT
TRBJ1-6	.	TRBV11-2	.	CASSRSLPGLDGSPLHF	TGTGCCAGCAGCCGGTCTCTACCCGGACTTGATGGTTCACCCCTCCACTTT
TRBJ2-3	.	TRBV5-1	TRBD2	CASSLVAAGGSDTQYF	TGCGCCAGCAGCTTGGTGGCAGCGGGAGGGTCGGATACGCAGTATTTT
TRBJ1-1	.	TRBV7-9	TRBD1	CASSLEGQGASAFF	TGTGCCAGCAGCCTAGAGGGACAGGGGGCTTCAGCTTTCTTT
TRBJ2-7	.	TRBV7-8	.	CASSLAVAFDYEQYF	TGTGCCAGCAGCTTAGCGGTAGCGTTTGATTACGAGCAGTACTTC
TRBJ1-2	.	TRBV5-1	TRBD1	CASSFGQDYTF	TGCGCCAGCAGCTTCGGACAGGACTACACCTTC
TRBJ1-3	once	TRBV4-1	.	CASSQVRDIGNTIYF	TGCGCCAGCAGCCAAGTAAGGGACATTGGAAACACCATATATTTT
TRBJ1-6	.	TRBV21-1	.	CASSKEKGRNNSPLHF	TGTGCCAGCAGCAAAGAAAAGGGGAGGAATAATTCACCCCTCCACTTT
TRBJ2-1	.	TRBV24-1	TRBD2	CATRLSGRTSGNTYNEQFF	TGTGCCACCAGACTTAGCGGGAGGACCTCTGGGAATACTTACAATGAGCAGTTCTTC
TRBJ2-3	once	TRBV7-9	TRBD2	CASSLATGSGKINTQYF	TGTGCCAGCAGCTTAGCGACGGGTAGCGGGAAAATAAATACGCAGTATTTT